The clone carrying this T cell receptor beta chain occurred a few times. The antigen is unknown. Using RNA template, CDR3s of TCR alpha and beta were amplified with iRepertoire arm-PCR. Tissue mRNA or PBMC total RNA, about 85-400 ng, went into one-step reverse transcription and amplification. TCRdb reanalysed the multiplex PCR reads using MiXCR and keeps one entry per CDR3 protein. The sample holds about 130,000 distinct CDR3 sequences; 20% to 25% are singletons and the top ten take 27%. This entry is derived from a study of glioma-infiltrating T cells. Study results and caveats: Tissue-blood divergence was below expectation in non-neoplastic patients, above in gliomas.

The CDR3 is made up of 14 amino acids. Germline CDR1 and CDR2: SNHLY and FYNNEI. Trimming pared 3 bases from V and 4 bases from J, leaving 12 bases between. This receptor was obtained from a human donor with low-grade glioma or glioblastoma, undergoing nonglioma brain surgery, or in good health (not recorded which). The specimen sequenced was glioma tissue, nonneoplastic brain tissue, or PBMCs (not recorded which). This sequence joins TRBV2 and TRBJ1-2; D perhaps matches TRBD1 (6 bases). The DNA of the CDR3 is TGTGCCAGCAGTGATCTAGGGGGAATCTATGGCTACACCTTC. It is translated as CASSDLGGIYGYTF.